Shown below are 22 T cell receptor beta chains from a single sample sequenced in a study of technical replicates of blood from a handful of donors. Sequenced by immunoSEQ multiplex PCR; TCRdb stores in-frame clones only, minus some. Of about 80,000 clones in the sample, roughly nine tenths were seen once. The source material was T cells isolated from PBMCs. The receptors shown here come from a human donor in good health.

This clone has just one count. J is TRBJ1-2 and V is TRBV28; D is unresolved. This CDR3 spans 9 amino acids. CDR1 and CDR2 from the germline V gene are MDHEN and SYDVKM. Written as DNA, the CDR3 is TGTGCTTCGGGGAATGGCTACACCTTC. Its protein is CASGNGYTF.

The genes are TRBV30 and TRBJ2-1, with 7 bases lining up with TRBD2. CDR1 is GTSNPN and CDR2 is SVGIG in the germline V gene (reference sequence). The CDR3 is 16 residues long. V shed 0 bases and J 6 bases; nucleotides not matched to a gene: 11. In nucleotides, the CDR3 is TGTGCCTGGAGTGTAGGCGCGGGGGTGGTGTTCAATGAGCAGTTCTTC. It codes for CAWSVGAGVVFNEQFF. The full variable domain, rest sourced from reference TRBV30 and TRBJ2-1, is SQTIHQWPATLVQPVGSPLSLECTVEGTSNPNLYWYRQAAGRGLQLLFYSVGIGQISSEVPQNLSASRPQDRQFILSSKKLLLSDSGFYLCAWSVGAGVVFNEQFFGPGTRLTVL.

A few counts support this clone. The chain uses TRBV5-4 and TRBJ1-1; no clear D gene. The germline CDR1 and CDR2 sequences are SGHNT and YYREEE (reference sequence). This CDR3 has 12 amino acids. V was shortened by 3 bases and J by 1 base, with 4 bases between the two germline ends. The CDR3 DNA reads as TGTGCCAGCAGCTCTCGGAACACTGAAGCTTTCTTT. It specifies CASSSRNTEAFF.

The chain employs TRBV25-1 and TRBJ2-7; D call uncertain. This CDR3 comprises 14 residues. Trimming stripped 2 bases from V and 3 bases from J, with 11 bases between. CDR1 and CDR2 from the germline V gene are MGHDK and SYGVNS. DNA of the CDR3: TGTGCCAGCAGTGAAATTTCTGAGTTCTACGAGCAGTACTTC. Protein: CASSEISEFYEQYF.

The V call is TRBV18, the J call TRBJ1-1; TRBD1 is a possible D gene (5 bases). From germline, CDR1 is KGHSH and CDR2 LQKENI. Trimming removed 2 bases at V and 5 bases at J, with 12 bases between. This CDR3 is built from 14 residues. CDR3 sequence: CASSPEGRGTEAFF. In DNA form, the CDR3 reads TGTGCCAGCTCACCAGAAGGGAGGGGAACTGAAGCTTTCTTT. Looking up the rest from reference TRBV18 and TRBJ1-1 gives the full variable domain: NAGVMQNPRHLVRRRGQEARLRCSPMKGHSHVYWYRQLPEEGLKFMVYLQKENIIDESGMPKERFSAEFPKEGPSILRIQQVVRGDSAAYFCASSPEGRGTEAFFGQGTRLTVV.

This clone was found once. V gene TRBV28 combines with J gene TRBJ2-5, with D perhaps matching TRBD1 (5 bases). This CDR3 is 14 amino acids long. Trimming shortened V by 3 bases and J by 5 bases, and 13 bases separated the two germline ends. CDR1 MDHEN and CDR2 SYDVKM come from the germline V gene. This chain's CDR3 is CASSLVGVWETQYF. The CDR3 nucleotides are TGTGCCAGCAGTTTGGTAGGGGTTTGGGAGACCCAGTACTTC.

The chain carries TRBV29-1 and TRBJ1-1, with TRBD1 as a possible D gene (6 bases). The CDR3 is 14 amino acids. V lost 6 bases and J 4 bases, leaving 18 bases between the germline ends. Per germline, CDR1 SQVTM and CDR2 ANQGSEA. This CDR3 is CSVLTKGGGTEAFF. The CDR3 region has the DNA TGCAGCGTCCTCACAAAGGGGGGGGGCACTGAAGCTTTCTTT.

This chain connects TRBV7-6 to TRBJ1-1; D is unclear. The V gene lost 2 bases and the J gene lost 1 base, with 11 bases spanning the gap. Germline loops: CDR1 SGHVS, CDR2 FNYEAQ. The CDR3 totals 15 residues. This CDR3 reads CASSLMEVGNTEAFF. The CDR3 nucleotides read TGTGCCAGCAGCTTAATGGAGGTTGGGAACACTGAAGCTTTCTTT. The entire variable domain, with the rest obtained from reference TRBV7-6 and TRBJ1-1, is as follows: GAGVSQSPRYKVTKRGQDVALRCDPISGHVSLYWYRQALGQGPEFLTYFNYEAQQDKSGLPNDRFSAERPEGSISTLTIQRTEQRDSAMYRCASSLMEVGNTEAFFGQGTRLTVV.

The V and J genes are TRBV11-2 and TRBJ2-1; 9 bases are shared with TRBD2. J lost 9 bases, V lost 5 bases, and 17 bases had no gene match. Germline lookup yields CDR1 SGHAT and CDR2 FQNNGV. The CDR3 runs to 17 residues. CDR3 residues: CASSPGGSGSRLSEQFF. The CDR3 region has the DNA TGTGCCAGCAGCCCGGGAGGTAGCGGGAGTCGCCTCAGTGAGCAGTTCTTC.

The chain couples TRBV5-8 to TRBJ1-2, with D possibly matching TRBD1 (5 bases). The CDR3 is 16 residues long. Deletions cut 1 base from V and 14 bases from J, with 27 bases between. CDR1 is SGHTS and CDR2 is YDEGEE in the germline V gene. CDR3 nucleotides: TGTGCCAGCAGCTTGCGGTGGGGGGACCCTCCAAGTTATGATACCTTC. Amino acid sequence: CASSLRWGDPPSYDTF.

The chain is built from TRBV5-5 and TRBJ2-4; TRBD1 matches 8 bases. CDR3 length equals 19 residues. V was pared by 5 bases and J by 2 bases, with 18 bases of the junction left unmatched. Germline values: CDR1 SGHKS, CDR2 YYEKEE (reference sequence). The CDR3, as DNA: TGTGCCAGCAGTCGTGCACAGGGGGTTAATTCCTTAACCAAAAACATTCAGTACTTC. It codes for CASSRAQGVNSLTKNIQYF.

The chain recombines TRBV28 with TRBJ2-7; D is perhaps TRBD1 (6 bases). Germline CDR1 reads MDHEN; CDR2 reads SYDVKM. V was cut by 10 bases and J by 0 bases, with 16 bases left in between. The CDR3 has 14 residues. The CDR3 DNA reads as TGTGCCACCAAACAGGGCTTAAGCTCCTACGAGCAGTACTTC. It yields the protein CATKQGLSSYEQYF.

The chain employs TRBV18 and TRBJ2-7; D possibly corresponds to TRBD1 (6 bases). The length of the CDR3 is 16 residues. The V gene lost 0 bases and the J gene lost 4 bases, with 16 bases spanning the gap. Per the germline V gene, CDR1 is KGHSH and CDR2 is LQKENI. For the CDR3, the DNA is TGTGCCAGCTCACCACCCGTCGGGACACAGCATTACGAGCAGTACTTC. This gives the protein CASSPPVGTQHYEQYF.

The rearrangement uses TRBV14 and TRBJ2-7; TRBD1 matches 8 bases. V lost 6 bases to trimming and J lost 2 bases; unmatched junction nucleotides: 6. The CDR3 runs to 14 residues. Germline V gene sequence: CDR1 SGHDN, CDR2 FVKESK. As DNA, the CDR3 is TGTGCCAGCAGGCCGGGACAGGAGACCTACGAGCAGTACTTC. Translating it yields CASRPGQETYEQYF.

The genes are TRBV2 and TRBJ2-7, with TRBD1 identical over 9 bases. Germline V gene sequence: CDR1 SNHLY, CDR2 FYNNEI. With V trimmed by 6 bases and J by 3 bases, 3 bases remained unmatched. This CDR3 contains 13 residues. The chain's CDR3 is CASRPGQGYEQYF. The CDR3 DNA sequence: TGTGCCAGCAGGCCGGGACAGGGCTACGAGCAGTACTTC.

This clone occurred once. V is TRBV19 and J is TRBJ2-3; possibly TRBD2 for D (6 bases). This CDR3 has 14 residues. V lost 6 bases and J 2 bases, leaving 12 bases between the germline ends. Per germline, CDR1 LNHDA and CDR2 SQIVND (reference sequence). The CDR3 sequence is CASRWRGNTDTQYF. The CDR3 DNA sequence: TGTGCCAGTAGATGGAGGGGAAACACAGATACGCAGTATTTT.

The chain combines TRBV4-2 with TRBJ2-7, with 11 bases matching TRBD2. The CDR3 spans 16 residues. The V gene's germline CDR1 is LGHNA and CDR2 YNFKEQ. Trimming removed 1 base from V and 2 bases from J; junction bases left unmatched: 4. Here the CDR3 reads CASSQGALAGAYEQYF. CDR3 coding DNA: TGTGCCAGCAGCCAAGGTGCACTAGCGGGAGCCTACGAGCAGTACTTC.

The chain is built from TRBV12-5 and TRBJ2-1, with a tentative D call TRBD1 (6 bases). The V end was cut by 2 bases, the J end by 8 bases, with 16 bases between. Looked up from germline, CDR1 is LGHNT and CDR2 is FRNRAP. CDR3 length equals 15 residues. The CDR3 loop is CASGLYPNTGYEQFF. CDR3 in DNA: TGTGCTAGTGGTTTGTACCCCAATACAGGGTATGAGCAGTTCTTC.

The table lists this clone with a few counts. V gene TRBV28 combines with J gene TRBJ2-2; 10 bases are a match to TRBD1. From germline, CDR1 is MDHEN and CDR2 SYDVKM. With 6 bases clipped from V and 7 bases from J, the junction kept 8 bases outside the gene matches. The CDR3 is 15 amino acids. The CDR3 here is CASSSGTGDVGELFF. The CDR3 bases are TGTGCCAGCAGCTCCGGGACAGGGGATGTCGGGGAGCTGTTTTTT.

The CDR3 region has the DNA TGCGCCAGCAGCCTAAGACTAGTTAGCGGGCCTGACAATGAGCAGTTCTTC. Translating gives CASSLRLVSGPDNEQFF. The chain couples TRBV4-1 to TRBJ2-1, with TRBD2 identical over 7 bases. The CDR3 covers 17 residues. Per germline, CDR1 MGHRA and CDR2 YSYEKL. Germline trimming cut 4 bases from V and 5 bases from J; bases unmatched to any gene: 14.

The chain is built from TRBV6-6 and TRBJ1-5; D not certain. The CDR3 totals 16 residues. Germline-derived CDR1 and CDR2 are MNHNY and SVGAGI (reference sequence). Trimming removed 0 bases at V and 2 bases at J, with 11 bases between. The CDR3 loop reads CASSYSAGIGNQPQHF. The CDR3 DNA sequence: TGTGCCAGCAGTTACTCGGCGGGAATAGGCAATCAGCCCCAGCATTTT.

The chain uses TRBV29-1 and TRBJ2-2; the D gene is possibly TRBD2 (5 bases). Germline values: CDR1 SQVTM, CDR2 ANQGSEA. The CDR3 is 16 residues long. Trimming took 7 bases from V and 3 from J, leaving 21 bases between them. The CDR3 protein is CSDPFRGGFYTGELFF. CDR3 nucleotide sequence: TGCAGCGACCCATTCCGCGGCGGGTTCTACACCGGGGAGCTGTTTTTT.